Described below is a single TCR beta chain sequence and its context. Its antigen is as yet unknown. The sample is drawn from a study of cytomegalovirus exposure and HLA in healthy donors. Broader study findings: Across donors, sequencing depth was assumed by presence/absence analyses to be roughly uniform. In a later analysis, HLA-associated beta chains showed higher expansion and lower generation probabilities than comparable chains. Among donors in an Asian-associated ancestry cluster, a later analysis reportedly found fewer N-insertions than the roughly 700-donor mean.

PCR involved 60 Vbeta and 13 Jbeta primers. Measured with immunoSEQ multiplex PCR; TCRdb has only the in-frame clones, and not every one. The table has roughly 120,000 clones, approximately 74% seen once. Trimming took 4 bases from V and 7 from J; bases not matched to a gene: 8. This CDR3 is 15 amino acids long. Per the germline V gene, CDR1 is SGHRS and CDR2 is YFSETQ. The source is a woman aged 45-59 years in good health and CMV-seropositive. The chain has TRBV5-1 and TRBJ1-6, with 7 positions matching TRBD1. The material sequenced was PBMCs. The CDR3: CASSRDRGANSPLHF. CDR3 sequence (DNA): TGCGCCAGCAGCAGGGACAGAGGGGCGAATTCACCCCTCCACTTT.